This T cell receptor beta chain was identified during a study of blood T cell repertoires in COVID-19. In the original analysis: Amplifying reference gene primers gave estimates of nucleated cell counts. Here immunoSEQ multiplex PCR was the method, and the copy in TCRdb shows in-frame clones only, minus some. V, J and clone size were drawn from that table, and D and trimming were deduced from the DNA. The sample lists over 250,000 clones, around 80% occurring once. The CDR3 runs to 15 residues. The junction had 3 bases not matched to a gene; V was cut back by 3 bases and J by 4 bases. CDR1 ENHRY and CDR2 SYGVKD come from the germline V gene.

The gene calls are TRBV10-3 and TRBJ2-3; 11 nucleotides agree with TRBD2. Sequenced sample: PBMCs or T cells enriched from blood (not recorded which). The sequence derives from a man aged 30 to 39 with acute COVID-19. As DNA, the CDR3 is TGTGCCATCAGTGAAACTAGCGGGAGTGCAGATACGCAGTATTTT. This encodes CAISETSGSADTQYF.